The 24 T cell receptor beta chains given below trace back to one sample, sequenced in a study of breast tumors, draining lymph nodes, adjacent tissues. A single record per CDR3 protein comes from TCRdb applying MiXCR to the multiplex PCR reads. The sample has under 150,000 distinct CDR3 sequences, around 20% seen once. Samples came from axillary lymph nodes draining the breast cancer. Sequences were obtained from axillary lymph node tissue. All receptors come from a female donor with breast cancer. Some clones in this sample may be carry-over from other donors' samples.

There are many counts of this clonotype. The chain is built from TRBV7-2 and TRBJ2-2; D possibly corresponds to TRBD2 (7 bases). Deletions cut 5 bases from V and 4 bases from J, with 14 bases between. Germline V gene lookup returns CDR1 SGHTA and CDR2 FQGNSA. The CDR3 consists of 15 residues. CDR3 region: CASSPVGGATGELFF. DNA of the CDR3: TGTGCCAGCAGCCCGGTAGGGGGGGCCACCGGGGAGCTGTTTTTT.

The table lists this clonotype with many counts. The rearrangement joins TRBV5-6 to TRBJ2-5; D remains unclear. Germline loops: CDR1 SGHDT, CDR2 YYEEEE. The CDR3 consists of 13 residues. Trimming took off 4 bases at V and 4 bases at J, with 11 bases between the two ends. In DNA form, the CDR3 reads TGTGCCAGCAGCCTAGTAGCAGGAGAGACCCAGTACTTC. Translating gives CASSLVAGETQYF.

This clonotype was recorded at least ten times. The CDR3 bases are TGCGCCAGCAGCCAAGCCGTAACTAGCTCCTACGAGCAGTACTTC. Protein: CASSQAVTSSYEQYF. V usage is TRBV4-3 and J usage is TRBJ2-7; a possible D gene is TRBD2 (5 bases). Germline lookup yields CDR1 LGHNA and CDR2 YSLEER. The CDR3 has 15 amino acids. Trimming shortened V by 1 base and J by 0 bases, and 10 bases separated the two germline ends.

This clonotype was observed many times. The rearrangement uses TRBV7-2 and TRBJ2-7, with a tentative D call TRBD1 (6 bases). Germline V CDR1 and CDR2: SGHTA, FQGNSA. V was clipped by 1 base and J by 7 bases, with 17 bases between them. The CDR3 length is 15 residues. CDR3 region: CASSLGAGVTGEQYF. For the CDR3, the DNA is TGTGCCAGCAGCTTAGGAGCAGGGGTGACGGGTGAGCAGTACTTC.

The chain carries TRBV28 and TRBJ2-2; TRBD2 matches 8 bases. The CDR3 is 15 amino acids. Germline V lookup: CDR1 MDHEN, CDR2 SYDVKM. V lost 5 bases, J lost 5 bases, and 7 bases stayed unmatched. The DNA of the CDR3 is TGTGCCAGCAGTCTCTTAGCGGGAACAACCGGGGAGCTGTTTTTT. Residues: CASSLLAGTTGELFF.

As for this clonotype: Being one base from a much bigger clone, this may be a read error. The chain combines TRBV3-1 with TRBJ1-3; perhaps TRBD1 as D (6 bases). This CDR3 has 16 residues. V was cut by 4 bases and J by 0 bases, with 13 bases left in between. Germline CDR1 LGHDT, CDR2 YNNKEL (reference sequence). CDR3: CASSRTRGASGNTIYF. CDR3 coding DNA: TGTGCCAGCAGCCGCACAAGGGGGGCCTCTGGAAACACCATATATTTT.

This clonotype has only a few counts. This sequence joins TRBV6-2 or TRBV6-3 and TRBJ2-1, with D tentatively TRBD1 or TRBD2 (5 bases each). The ends were cut back, 4 bases at V and 7 bases at J, with 23 bases in the middle. This CDR3 is built from 17 residues. CDR1 is MNHEY, CDR2 SVGEGT, per germline. The CDR3 loop is CASSSNRRKRWGNEQFF. In DNA form, the CDR3 reads TGTGCCAGCAGTTCCAACAGACGTAAAAGATGGGGGAATGAGCAGTTCTTC.

This clonotype came up many times. The genes are TRBV5-4 and TRBJ2-3; 9 nucleotides line up with TRBD2. The V gene's germline CDR1 is SGHNT and CDR2 YYREEE (reference sequence). V gave up 1 base and J gave up 0 bases; unmatched junction bases: 6. The CDR3 sequence is 17 residues long. CDR3 sequence (DNA): TGTGCCAGCAGCTTGAGGCTAGCGGGACAAAGCACAGATACGCAGTATTTT. This sequence encodes CASSLRLAGQSTDTQYF.

This clonotype showed up many times. This chain joins TRBV28 and TRBJ2-7; 8 nucleotides line up with TRBD1. The ends lost 5 bases at V and 5 bases at J; junction bases unmatched: 14. Germline V lookup: CDR1 MDHEN, CDR2 SYDVKM. The CDR3 sequence is 16 residues long. CDR3 bases: TGTGCCAGCAGTCCCAACAGCAGGGGGCGAGACGACGAGCAGTACTTC. It yields the protein CASSPNSRGRDDEQYF.

This clonotype was recorded many times. The V and J genes are TRBV19 and TRBJ2-1; TRBD1 matches 7 bases. The germline V gene encodes CDR1 LNHDA and CDR2 SQIVND (reference sequence). CDR3 size: 18 residues. Germline trimming cut 6 bases from V and 5 bases from J; bases unmatched to any gene: 19. For the CDR3, the DNA is TGTGCCAGTAGGGCGGACCAGGACAGGTCCCGTTTAGACAATGAGCAGTTCTTC. This gives the protein CASRADQDRSRLDNEQFF.

This clonotype was recorded a few times. CDR3 coding DNA: TGTGCCAGCAGTTTATCACGGGGAGGCAATCAGCCCCAGCATTTT. It codes for CASSLSRGGNQPQHF. The gene calls are TRBV27 and TRBJ1-5, with D unclear. Trimming shortened V by 0 bases and J by 2 bases, and 8 bases separated the two germline ends. CDR1 is MNHEY, CDR2 SMNVEV, per germline (reference sequence). The CDR3 runs 15 residues.

This clonotype was seen repeatedly, ten times or more. This chain uses TRBV6-5 with TRBJ2-7, with D tentatively TRBD1 or TRBD2 (6 bases each). V gave up 6 bases and J gave up 2 bases, with 20 bases separating them. CDR3 size: 16 residues. Germline V gene sequence: CDR1 MNHEY, CDR2 SVGAGI. In DNA form, the CDR3 reads TGTGCCAGCAGACGCCTACAGGGAGGAAGACCCTACGAGCAGTACTTC. This codes for CASRRLQGGRPYEQYF.

This clonotype was counted ten times or more. The rearrangement joins TRBV11-2 to TRBJ2-7; D gene unclear. This CDR3 is 12 amino acids long. Germline V CDR1 and CDR2: SGHAT, FQNNGV. Trimming shortened V by 5 bases and J by 6 bases, and 11 bases separated the two germline ends. The CDR3 protein is CASSRPRGEQYF. CDR3 in DNA: TGTGCCAGCAGCCGACCTCGTGGCGAGCAGTACTTC.

In DNA form, the CDR3 reads TGTGCCAGCAGTTTATCGGGGGCGGGGGGCTACGAGCAGTACTTC. Its protein is CASSLSGAGGYEQYF. The genes are TRBV27 and TRBJ2-7, with 8 nucleotides matching TRBD2. Germline V gives CDR1 MNHEY, CDR2 SMNVEV (reference sequence). Trimming at V came to 0 bases and at J to 3 bases, leaving 4 bases not matched to a gene. This CDR3 is 15 amino acids long.

The sample holds many counts of this clonotype. This rearrangement joins TRBV14 to TRBJ1-6; weak D call: TRBD1 (5 bases). CDR3 length: 14 residues. The germline V gene encodes CDR1 SGHDN and CDR2 FVKESK. Trimming shortened V by 0 bases and J by 8 bases, and 8 bases separated the two germline ends. CDR3 protein: CASSQEGAYSPLHF. The CDR3 DNA reads as TGTGCCAGCAGCCAAGAAGGGGCGTATTCACCCCTCCACTTT.

As to this clonotype: A read error may be the cause here, since a much bigger clone is one base away. This rearrangement joins TRBV7-9 to TRBJ1-2; possibly TRBD1 for D (5 bases). This CDR3 comprises 14 residues. V was clipped by 6 bases and J by 4 bases, with 15 bases between them. The germline V gene encodes CDR1 SEHNR and CDR2 FQNEAQ (reference sequence). DNA of the CDR3: TGTGCCAGCAGAGGCTCTAAGGGACCCTATGGCTACACCTTC. Protein sequence: CASRGSKGPYGYTF. The full variable domain, rest sourced from reference TRBV7-9 and TRBJ1-2, is DTGVSQNPRHKITKRGQNVTFRCDPISEHNRLYWYRQTLGQGPEFLTYFQNEAQLEKSRLLSDRFSAERPKGSFSTLEIQRTEQGDSAMYLCASRGSKGPYGYTFGSGTRLTVV.

This clonotype was recorded at least ten times. The chain uses TRBV6-1 and TRBJ2-7, with D unclear. This CDR3 is 12 amino acids long. Trimming removed 6 bases from V and 3 bases from J, with 9 bases in between. The V gene's germline CDR1 is MNHNS and CDR2 SASEGT. CDR3 DNA: TGTGCCAGCAGGGACCTCATCTACGAGCAGTACTTC. This sequence encodes CASRDLIYEQYF.

To note about this clonotype: One base away lies a much larger clone, so this may be a sequencing read error. The genes are TRBV20-1 and TRBJ2-2; 8 bases line up with TRBD2. The CDR3 sequence is 15 residues long. The germline gives CDR1 DFQATT, CDR2 SNEGSKA (reference sequence). The CDR3 DNA reads as TGCGGTGCTAGAGAGGGACTAGTAATCTCTGGGGAGCTGTTTTTT. As protein: CGAREGLVISGELFF.

In this sample, this clonotype turned up many times. The CDR3 spells CASSQGQGNTGELFF. The DNA of the CDR3 is TGCGCCAGCAGCCAAGGTCAAGGAAACACCGGGGAGCTGTTTTTT. The rearrangement links TRBV4-1 to TRBJ2-2; D unclear. Germline V gene sequence: CDR1 MGHRA, CDR2 YSYEKL. Trimming took 1 base from V and 2 from J, leaving 8 bases between them. The CDR3 totals 15 residues.

This clonotype occurred many times. The chain employs TRBV6-1 and TRBJ2-1; tentatively, D is TRBD2 (5 bases). Germline V gene sequence: CDR1 MNHNS, CDR2 SASEGT. V gave up 5 bases and J gave up 0 bases, with 11 bases separating them. The length of the CDR3 is 15 residues. This chain's CDR3 is CASSPSPSSYNEQFF. CDR3 bases: TGTGCCAGCAGTCCTAGCCCTAGCTCCTACAATGAGCAGTTCTTC.

With respect to this clonotype: A read error may explain this, as a much larger clone is one base away. The V call is TRBV4-2, the J call TRBJ2-1, with 8 bases identical to TRBD2. Germline V gene sequence: CDR1 LGHNA, CDR2 YNFKEQ. The CDR3 spans 18 residues. The trim removed 0 bases at V and 0 bases at J, leaving 7 bases unmatched. The CDR3 nucleotides are TGTGCCAGCAGCCAAGATAGGTTAGCGGGAAGCTCCTACAATGAGCAGTTCTTC. This codes for CASSQDRLAGSSYNEQFF.

This clonotype was found many times. This CDR3 is CAISGQSASGNSSYEQYF. The CDR3 nucleotides are TGTGCCATCAGTGGACAGTCTGCATCGGGAAACTCATCCTACGAGCAGTACTTC. The chain recombines TRBV10-3 with TRBJ2-7; possibly TRBD1 or TRBD2 for D (5 bases each). The length of the CDR3 is 18 residues. Germline V gene sequence: CDR1 ENHRY, CDR2 SYGVKD. The germline V and J ends were trimmed by 4 bases and 1 base, with 23 bases remaining between them.

This clonotype was seen ten or more times. V and J are TRBV12-3 or TRBV12-4 and TRBJ2-2; no firm D call. The CDR3 covers 14 residues. Trimming took off 2 bases at V and 2 bases at J, with 6 bases between the two ends. CDR3 DNA: TGTGCCAGCAGTTTATGGGCTAACACCGGGGAGCTGTTTTTT. Encoded protein: CASSLWANTGELFF.

The chain recombines TRBV20-1 with TRBJ2-5; 8 nucleotides agree with TRBD1. The CDR3 is made up of 13 amino acids. V lost 6 bases, J lost 1 base, and 4 bases stayed unmatched. CDR1 is DFQATT and CDR2 is SNEGSKA in the germline V gene (reference sequence). CDR3 sequence reads: CSAEDRAQETQYF. The CDR3 region has the DNA TGCAGTGCCGAGGACAGGGCCCAAGAGACCCAGTACTTC.